This TCR beta chain was sequenced in a study of cytomegalovirus exposure and HLA in healthy donors. Study as a whole: It was reported in a later analysis that the roughly 120 validation repertoires used the same platform as the roughly 640 first-cohort repertoires. Study outcomes and limitations: In vitro work confirmed that three CMV-associated chains recognize CMV antigens. Listed as cytomegalovirus-associated were 170 or so TCR beta chains.

Remarks on this clone: Its antigen remains unidentified.

The 120-subject validation cohort, separate from the approximately 640-subject first cohort, included the donors. TCRdb keeps only in-frame clones here, not all; method: immunoSEQ multiplex PCR. The sample lists about 190,000 clones, about 83% occurring once. The CDR3 spans 20 residues. V dropped 4 bases and J dropped 3; count of bases not matched to a gene: 15. Germline CDR1 reads KGHSH; CDR2 reads LQKENI. The sequencing input was PBMCs. This rearrangement joins TRBV18 to TRBJ2-3, with 14 bases matching TRBD2. This receptor was taken from a young woman in good health and CMV-seronegative. In nucleotides, the CDR3 is TGTGCCAGCTCACTCAGCCGTACCGGGACTAGCGGGAGCGGGACAGATACGCAGTATTTT. Its translation: CASSLSRTGTSGSGTDTQYF.